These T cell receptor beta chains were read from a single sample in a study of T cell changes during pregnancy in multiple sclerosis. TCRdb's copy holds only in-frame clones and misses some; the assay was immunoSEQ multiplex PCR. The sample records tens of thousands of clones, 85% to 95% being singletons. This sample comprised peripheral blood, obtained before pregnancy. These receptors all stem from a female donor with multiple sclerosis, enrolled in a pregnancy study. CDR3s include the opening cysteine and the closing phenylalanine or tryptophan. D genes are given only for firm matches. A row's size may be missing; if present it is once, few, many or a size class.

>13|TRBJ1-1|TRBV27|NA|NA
CASSAFLGAEAFF
TGTGCCAGCAGTGCCTTTCTGGGAGCTGAAGCTTTCTTT
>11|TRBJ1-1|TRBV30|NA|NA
CACLPVVVAFF
TGTGCCTGCCTCCCTGTGGTAGTAGCTTTCTTT
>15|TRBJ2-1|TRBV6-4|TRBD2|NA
CASSPGNSGSNEQFF
TGTGCCAGCAGTCCCGGGAATAGCGGGAGCAATGAGCAGTTCTTC
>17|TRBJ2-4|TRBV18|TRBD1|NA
CASSQGQVVLAKNIQYF
TGTGCCAGCTCACAGGGACAGGTCGTACTAGCCAAAAACATTCAGTACTTC
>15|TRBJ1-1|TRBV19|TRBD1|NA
CASSISTGGFTEAFF
TGTGCCAGTAGTATATCGACAGGGGGATTCACTGAAGCTTTCTTT
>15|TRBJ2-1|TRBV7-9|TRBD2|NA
CASSTLAGAVYEQFF
TGTGCCAGCAGCACCCTAGCGGGAGCTGTATATGAGCAGTTCTTC
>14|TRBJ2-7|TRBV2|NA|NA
CASSEPLSPYEQYF
TGTGCCAGCAGTGAACCTCTTTCCCCCTACGAGCAGTACTTC
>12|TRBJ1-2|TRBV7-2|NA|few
CASSPLIYGYTF
TGTGCCAGCAGCCCTCTTATTTATGGCTACACCTTC
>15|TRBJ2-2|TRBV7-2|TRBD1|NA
CASSRQGLDTGELFF
TGTGCCAGCAGCAGACAGGGGCTCGACACCGGGGAGCTGTTTTTT
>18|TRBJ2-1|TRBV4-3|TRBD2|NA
CASSQDGPKLAGNNEQFF
TGCGCCAGCAGCCAAGATGGGCCGAAACTAGCGGGGAACAATGAGCAGTTCTTC
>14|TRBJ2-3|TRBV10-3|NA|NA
CAISELADTDTQYF
TGTGCCATCAGTGAGTTAGCGGACACAGATACGCAGTATTTT
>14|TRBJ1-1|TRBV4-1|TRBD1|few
CASSRGQLNTEAFF
TGCGCCAGCAGCCGGGGACAGCTGAACACTGAAGCTTTCTTT
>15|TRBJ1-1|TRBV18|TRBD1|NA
CASSPRTGRDTEAFF
TGTGCCAGCTCACCTCGGACAGGGAGGGACACTGAAGCTTTCTTT
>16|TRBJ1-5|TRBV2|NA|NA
CASSEAGMLRNQPQHF
TGTGCCAGCAGTGAGGCAGGGATGCTCCGCAATCAGCCCCAGCATTTT
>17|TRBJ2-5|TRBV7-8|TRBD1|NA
CASSSKRGQGREETQYF
TGTGCCAGCAGCTCAAAAAGAGGACAGGGTAGGGAAGAGACCCAGTACTTC
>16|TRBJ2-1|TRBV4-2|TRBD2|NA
CASSQETSGSFYEQFF
TGTGCCAGCAGCCAAGAGACTAGCGGGAGTTTTTATGAGCAGTTCTTC
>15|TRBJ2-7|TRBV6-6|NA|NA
CASVGVGHSSYEQYF
TGTGCCAGCGTCGGGGTGGGACATTCCTCCTACGAGCAGTACTTC
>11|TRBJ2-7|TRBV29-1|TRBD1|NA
CSVRGQGEQYF
TGCAGCGTTCGGGGACAGGGCGAGCAGTACTTC
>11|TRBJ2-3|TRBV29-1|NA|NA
CSVGGTDTQYF
TGCAGCGTTGGCGGCACAGATACGCAGTATTTT
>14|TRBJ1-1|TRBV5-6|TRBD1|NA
CASRRQGADTEAFF
TGTGCCAGCAGACGTCAGGGGGCGGATACTGAAGCTTTCTTT
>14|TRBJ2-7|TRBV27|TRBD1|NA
CASSLGQGPYEQYF
TGTGCCAGCAGTTTAGGACAGGGCCCCTACGAGCAGTACTTC
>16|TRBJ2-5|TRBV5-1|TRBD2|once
CASSLAAGGEEETQYF
TGCGCCAGCAGCTTGGCCGCGGGAGGGGAAGAAGAGACCCAGTACTTC
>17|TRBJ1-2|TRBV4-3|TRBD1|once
CASSQDGLGGEDYGYTF
TGCGCCAGCAGCCAAGATGGGTTAGGGGGCGAGGACTATGGCTACACCTTC
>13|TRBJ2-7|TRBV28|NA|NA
CASSLQGEYEQYF
TGTGCCAGCAGTCTCCAAGGAGAATACGAGCAGTACTTC